The next 7 T cell receptor beta chains were all read from a single sample in a study of OX40 agonist ivuxolimab in advanced cancers. Using immunoSEQ multiplex PCR, the repertoire was profiled, and TCRdb retains in-frame clones only, with some absent. The sample lists approximately 22,000 clones, around 80% occurring once. Source: CD4+ or CD8+ T cells sorted from blood, taken in a trial of the OX40 agonist ivuxolimab. All receptors come from an adult with an advanced solid tumor such as melanoma, head and neck, liver or kidney cancer.

This clone is labeled as medium-sized. This chain uses TRBV30 with TRBJ2-3; 12 positions match TRBD2. With 4 bases clipped from V and 5 bases from J, the junction kept 13 bases outside the gene matches. CDR3 size: 17 residues. Germline-derived CDR1 and CDR2 are GTSNPN and SVGIG (reference sequence). The CDR3 here is CAWTGETSGGAEDTQYF. CDR3 sequence (DNA): TGTGCCTGGACCGGCGAGACTAGCGGGGGCGCTGAAGATACGCAGTATTTT. Drawing the rest from reference TRBV30 and TRBJ2-3, the complete variable domain is SQTIHQWPATLVQPVGSPLSLECTVEGTSNPNLYWYRQAAGRGLQLLFYSVGIGQISSEVPQNLSASRPQDRQFILSSKKLLLSDSGFYLCAWTGETSGGAEDTQYFGPGTRLTVL.

V and J are TRBV25-1 and TRBJ2-5; D gene uncertain. CDR1 is MGHDK, CDR2 SYGVNS, per germline. V lost 3 bases to trimming and J lost 1 base, with 18 bases between them. The CDR3 consists of 17 residues. CDR3 residues: CASSDQRQTLPQETQYF. CDR3 DNA: TGTGCCAGCAGTGACCAAAGACAAACCCTACCCCAAGAGACCCAGTACTTC.

J is TRBJ2-5 and V is TRBV10-3; 9 bases line up with TRBD2. The closer fit of TRBJ2-7 to the DNA end suggests the J call may be wrong. The length of the CDR3 is 16 residues. Germline lookup yields CDR1 ENHRY and CDR2 SYGVKD. CDR3: CAISVGGRELSYEQYF. The CDR3 DNA is TGTGCCATCAGTGTGGGCGGGAGGGAACTCTCCTACGAGCAGTACTTC.

The CDR3 loop is CASSAGQGRMDGYTF. In DNA form, the CDR3 reads TGTGCCAGCAGCGCGGGACAGGGAAGGATGGATGGCTACACCTTC. V gene TRBV13 combines with J gene TRBJ1-2; 9 nucleotides agree with TRBD1. Germline V gives CDR1 PRHDT, CDR2 FYEKMQ (reference sequence). The CDR3 length is 15 residues. J gave up 6 bases and V 5 bases, and 10 bases lay outside the gene matches.

This chain links TRBV2 with TRBJ2-3; tentative D call: TRBD2 (6 bases). V dropped 10 bases and J dropped 2 bases, with 19 bases sitting between them. Germline CDR1 and CDR2: SNHLY and FYNNEI. The CDR3 spans 15 residues. The CDR3: CATRGPGTYTDTQYF. CDR3 in DNA: TGTGCCACCCGAGGTCCGGGGACTTACACAGATACGCAGTATTTT.

By sample share, this clone is medium-sized. V usage is TRBV7-9 and J usage is TRBJ1-1; D gene ambiguous. The CDR3 contains 12 residues. Germline assignment: CDR1 SEHNR and CDR2 FQNEAQ (reference sequence). V was trimmed by 3 bases and J by 8 bases, leaving 10 bases between them. CDR3 sequence reads: CASSFDTREAFF. Written as DNA, the CDR3 is TGTGCCAGCAGCTTCGACACCCGAGAAGCTTTCTTT. The full variable domain, completed using reference TRBV7-9 and TRBJ1-1, is DTGVSQNPRHKITKRGQNVTFRCDPISEHNRLYWYRQTLGQGPEFLTYFQNEAQLEKSRLLSDRFSAERPKGSFSTLEIQRTEQGDSAMYLCASSFDTREAFFGQGTRLTVV.

Worth noting for this clone: The same CDR3 also results from other DNA sequences found in this sample. V is TRBV7-9 and J is TRBJ2-3; D is uncertain. Trimming left V 3 bases short and J 5 bases short, with 9 bases between. The CDR3 runs 13 residues. Germline assignment: CDR1 SEHNR and CDR2 FQNEAQ (reference sequence). The CDR3 spells CASSFRTQDTQYF. CDR3 DNA sequence: TGTGCCAGCAGCTTTAGAACTCAAGATACGCAGTATTTT.